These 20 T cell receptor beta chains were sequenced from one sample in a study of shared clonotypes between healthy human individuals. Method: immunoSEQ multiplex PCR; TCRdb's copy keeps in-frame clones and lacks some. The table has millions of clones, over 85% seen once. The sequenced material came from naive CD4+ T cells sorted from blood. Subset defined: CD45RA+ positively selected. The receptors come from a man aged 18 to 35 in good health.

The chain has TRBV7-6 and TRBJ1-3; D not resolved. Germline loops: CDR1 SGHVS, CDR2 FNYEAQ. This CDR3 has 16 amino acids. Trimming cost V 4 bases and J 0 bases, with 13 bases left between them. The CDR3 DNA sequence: TGTGCCAGCAGCTATGAAGACGGGCGCTCTGGAAACACCATATATTTT. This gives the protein CASSYEDGRSGNTIYF.

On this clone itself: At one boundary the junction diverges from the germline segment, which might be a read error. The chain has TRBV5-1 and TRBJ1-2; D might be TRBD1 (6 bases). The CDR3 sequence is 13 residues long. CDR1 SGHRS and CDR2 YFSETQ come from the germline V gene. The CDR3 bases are TGCGCCAGCAGCTCCGGGACAAACATCGCCTTCGACTTC. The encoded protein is CASSSGTNIAFDF.

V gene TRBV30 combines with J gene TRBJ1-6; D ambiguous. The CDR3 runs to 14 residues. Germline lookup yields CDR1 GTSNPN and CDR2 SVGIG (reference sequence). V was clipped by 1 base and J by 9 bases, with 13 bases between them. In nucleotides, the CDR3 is TGTGCCTGGAGTGAGTGGGGAGCAGGTTCACCCCTCCACTTT. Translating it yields CAWSEWGAGSPLHF.

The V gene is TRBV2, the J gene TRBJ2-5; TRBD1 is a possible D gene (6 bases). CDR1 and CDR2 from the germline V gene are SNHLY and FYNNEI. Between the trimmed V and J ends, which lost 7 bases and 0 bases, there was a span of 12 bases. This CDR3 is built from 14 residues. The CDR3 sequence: CASTYDRNQETQYF. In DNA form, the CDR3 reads TGTGCCAGCACCTATGACAGGAACCAAGAGACCCAGTACTTC.

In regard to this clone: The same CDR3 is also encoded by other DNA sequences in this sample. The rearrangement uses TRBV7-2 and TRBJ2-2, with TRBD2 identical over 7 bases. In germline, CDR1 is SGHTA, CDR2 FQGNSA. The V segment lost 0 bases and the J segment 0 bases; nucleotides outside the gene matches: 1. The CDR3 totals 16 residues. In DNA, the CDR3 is TGTGCCAGCAGCTTAGCCCGGGGGGCGAACACCGGGGAGCTGTTTTTT. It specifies CASSLARGANTGELFF.

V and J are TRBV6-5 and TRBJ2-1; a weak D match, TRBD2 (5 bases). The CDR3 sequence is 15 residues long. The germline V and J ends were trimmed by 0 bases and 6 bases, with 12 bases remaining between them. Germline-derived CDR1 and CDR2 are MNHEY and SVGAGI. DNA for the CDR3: TGTGCCAGCAGTTACTCGAGGGTAGTCGCCAATGAGCAGTTCTTC. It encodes CASSYSRVVANEQFF.

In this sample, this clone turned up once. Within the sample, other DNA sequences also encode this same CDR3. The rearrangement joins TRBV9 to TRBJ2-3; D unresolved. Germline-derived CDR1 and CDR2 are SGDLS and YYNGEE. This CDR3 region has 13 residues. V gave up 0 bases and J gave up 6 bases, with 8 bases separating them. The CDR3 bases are TGTGCCAGCAGCGTAGCTACTGGGGATACGCAGTATTTT. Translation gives CASSVATGDTQYF.

CDR3 DNA: TGTGCCTGGATGGATAGCTACGAGCAGTACTTC. The encoded protein is CAWMDSYEQYF. The gene calls are TRBV30 and TRBJ2-7, with unresolved D. CDR3 length equals 11 residues. V shed 4 bases and J shed 3 bases, with 7 bases lying between them. Germline CDR1 GTSNPN, CDR2 SVGIG (reference sequence).

The CDR3 loop is CAWTPLSGFQETQYF. CDR3 nucleotides: TGTGCCTGGACGCCCCTCAGCGGGTTTCAAGAGACCCAGTACTTC. This chain uses TRBV30 with TRBJ2-5, with a weak D call TRBD2 (6 bases). Trimming pared 4 bases from V and 2 bases from J, leaving 17 bases between. The germline V gene has CDR1 GTSNPN and CDR2 SVGIG (reference sequence). The CDR3 extends over 15 amino acids.

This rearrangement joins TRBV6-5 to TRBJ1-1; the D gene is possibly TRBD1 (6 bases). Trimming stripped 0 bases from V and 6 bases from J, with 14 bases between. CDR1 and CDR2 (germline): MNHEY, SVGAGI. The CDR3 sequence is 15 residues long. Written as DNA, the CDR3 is TGTGCCAGCAGTTACTCGGCAGGGGCCCTCTCTGAAGCTTTCTTT. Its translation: CASSYSAGALSEAFF.

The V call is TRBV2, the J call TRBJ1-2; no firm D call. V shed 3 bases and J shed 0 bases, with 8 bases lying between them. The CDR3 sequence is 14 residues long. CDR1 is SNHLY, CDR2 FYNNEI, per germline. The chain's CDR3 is CASSDDLANYGYTF. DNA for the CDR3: TGTGCCAGCAGTGACGACCTAGCTAACTATGGCTACACCTTC.

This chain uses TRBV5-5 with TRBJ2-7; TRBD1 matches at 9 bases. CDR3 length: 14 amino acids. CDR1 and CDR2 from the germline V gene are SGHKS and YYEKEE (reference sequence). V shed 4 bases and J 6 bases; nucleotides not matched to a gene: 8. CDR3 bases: TGTGCCAGCAGCCTGGGACAGGGTATCAGCGAGCAGTACTTC. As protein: CASSLGQGISEQYF.

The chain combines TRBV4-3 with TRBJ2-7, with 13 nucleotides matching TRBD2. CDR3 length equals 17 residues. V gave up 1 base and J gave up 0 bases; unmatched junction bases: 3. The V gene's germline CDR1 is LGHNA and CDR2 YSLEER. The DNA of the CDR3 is TGCGCCAGCAGCCAAGGACTAGCGGGAGGTCCCTCCTACGAGCAGTACTTC. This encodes CASSQGLAGGPSYEQYF.

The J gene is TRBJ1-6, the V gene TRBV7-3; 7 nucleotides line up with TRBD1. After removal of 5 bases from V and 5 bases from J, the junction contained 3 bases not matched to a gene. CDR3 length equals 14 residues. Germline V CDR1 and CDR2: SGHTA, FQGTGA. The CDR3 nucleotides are TGTGCCAGCAGCGTTGGACAGGATAATTCACCCCTCCACTTT. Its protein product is CASSVGQDNSPLHF. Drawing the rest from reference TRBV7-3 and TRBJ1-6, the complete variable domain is GAGVSQTPSNKVTEKGKYVELRCDPISGHTALYWYRQSLGQGPEFLIYFQGTGAADDSGLPNDRFFAVRPEGSVSTLKIQRTERGDSAVYLCASSVGQDNSPLHFGNGTRLTVT.

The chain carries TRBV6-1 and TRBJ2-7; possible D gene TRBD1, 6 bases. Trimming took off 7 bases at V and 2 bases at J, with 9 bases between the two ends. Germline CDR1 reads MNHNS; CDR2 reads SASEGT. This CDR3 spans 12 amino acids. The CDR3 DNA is TGTGCCAGCATGGGGACAACCTACGAGCAGTACTTC. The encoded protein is CASMGTTYEQYF.

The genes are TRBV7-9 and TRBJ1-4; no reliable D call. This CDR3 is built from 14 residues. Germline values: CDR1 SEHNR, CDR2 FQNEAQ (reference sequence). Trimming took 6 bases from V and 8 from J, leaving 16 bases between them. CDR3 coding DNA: TGTGCCAGCAGATCCGACAAGTACAGCGAAAAACTGTTTTTT. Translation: CASRSDKYSEKLFF.

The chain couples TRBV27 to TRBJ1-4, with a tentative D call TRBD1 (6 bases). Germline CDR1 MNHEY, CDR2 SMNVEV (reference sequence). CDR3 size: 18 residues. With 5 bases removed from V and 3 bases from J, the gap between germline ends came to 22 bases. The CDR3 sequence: CASSLRAQGLGANEKLFF. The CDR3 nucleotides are TGTGCCAGCAGTCTCCGAGCACAGGGATTGGGGGCTAATGAAAAACTGTTTTTT. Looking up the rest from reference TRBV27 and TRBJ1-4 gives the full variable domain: EAQVTQNPRYLITVTGKKLTVTCSQNMNHEYMSWYRQDPGLGLRQIYYSMNVEVTDKGDVPEGYKVSRKEKRNFPLILESPSPNQTSLYFCASSLRAQGLGANEKLFFGSGTQLSVL.

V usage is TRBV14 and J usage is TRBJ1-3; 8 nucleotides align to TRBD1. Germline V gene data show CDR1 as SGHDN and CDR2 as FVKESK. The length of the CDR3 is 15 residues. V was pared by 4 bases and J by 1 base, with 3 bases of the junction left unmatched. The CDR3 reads CASSLRTGSGNTIYF. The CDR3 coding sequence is TGTGCCAGCAGCCTCAGGACAGGGTCTGGAAACACCATATATTTT. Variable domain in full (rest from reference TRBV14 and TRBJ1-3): EAGVTQFPSHSVIEKGQTVTLRCDPISGHDNLYWYRRVMGKEIKFLLHFVKESKQDESGMPNNRFLAERTGGTYSTLKVQPAELEDSGVYFCASSLRTGSGNTIYFGEGSWLTVV.

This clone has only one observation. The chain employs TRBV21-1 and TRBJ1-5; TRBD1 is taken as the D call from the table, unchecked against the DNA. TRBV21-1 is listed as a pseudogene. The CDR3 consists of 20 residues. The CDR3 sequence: CASSKVKTGDLFDGNQPQHF. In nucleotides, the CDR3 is TGTGCCAGCAGCAAAGTTAAAACAGGGGATCTTTTCGATGGCAATCAGCCCCAGCATTTT.

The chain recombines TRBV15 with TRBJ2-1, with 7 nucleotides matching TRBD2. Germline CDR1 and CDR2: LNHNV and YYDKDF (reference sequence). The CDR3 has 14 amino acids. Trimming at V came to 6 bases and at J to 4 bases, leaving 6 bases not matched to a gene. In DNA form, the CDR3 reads TGTGCCACCAGTGAGGGACTAACATACAATGAGCAGTTCTTC. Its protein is CATSEGLTYNEQFF.